This is a list of T cell receptor beta chains from one sample in a study of OX40 agonist ivuxolimab in advanced cancers. Libraries were prepared by immunoSEQ multiplex PCR; TCRdb keeps only in-frame clonotypes and omits some of them. The sample shows 70,000 or so clones, 87% of them seen only once. The material sequenced was CD4+ or CD8+ T cells sorted from blood, taken in a trial of the OX40 agonist ivuxolimab. The receptors originated from an adult with an advanced solid tumor such as melanoma, head and neck, liver or kidney cancer. Each CDR3 is given with its conserved first and last residue. The order of the fields is D gene, clone size, V gene, J gene, CDR3 DNA, CDR3 protein. A D gene is named only where the DNA matches it firmly. Expanded clones are given a class, and other clones once, few, many or no size at all.

D gene: TRBD2
clone size: .
V gene: TRBV10-3
J gene: TRBJ2-1
CDR3 DNA: TGTGCCATCAGCACTAGCGGGGGGAACAATGAGCAGTTCTTC
CDR3 protein: CAISTSGGNNEQFF

D gene: TRBD2
clone size: once
V gene: TRBV30
J gene: TRBJ2-1
CDR3 DNA: TGTGCCTGGAGAAGGGCCACTAGCGTGGGGTACAATGAGCAGTTCTTC
CDR3 protein: CAWRRATSVGYNEQFF

D gene: TRBD2
clone size: .
V gene: TRBV29-1
J gene: TRBJ2-2
CDR3 DNA: TGCAGCGTTTCCAGCGGGAGGGGATCTAGGGAGCTGTTTTTT
CDR3 protein: CSVSSGRGSRELFF

D gene: .
clone size: .
V gene: TRBV5-4
J gene: TRBJ1-1
CDR3 DNA: TGTGCCAGCAGCTCCCGGGACGGCGAAGCTTTCTTT
CDR3 protein: CASSSRDGEAFF

D gene: .
clone size: .
V gene: TRBV18
J gene: TRBJ2-2
CDR3 DNA: TGTGCCAGCTCGGTCTATCTCGGGGAGCTGTTTTTT
CDR3 protein: CASSVYLGELFF

D gene: .
clone size: .
V gene: TRBV7-9
J gene: TRBJ2-1
CDR3 DNA: TGTGCCAGCAGATTTGACAGAGCCAGCTCCTACAATGAGCAGTTCTTC
CDR3 protein: CASRFDRASSYNEQFF

D gene: .
clone size: .
V gene: TRBV4-1
J gene: TRBJ1-4
CDR3 DNA: TGCGCCAGCAGCCAACCGGACTCGGACCGTGAAAAACTGTTTTTT
CDR3 protein: CASSQPDSDREKLFF

D gene: TRBD2
clone size: .
V gene: TRBV7-9
J gene: TRBJ2-1
CDR3 DNA: TGTGCCAGCAGCTACGGACTAGCGGGACCAAATGAGCAGTTCTTC
CDR3 protein: CASSYGLAGPNEQFF

D gene: .
clone size: once
V gene: TRBV7-9
J gene: TRBJ2-4
CDR3 DNA: TGTGCCAGCAGCCGTGGCGGGACAGCGGGGAACATTCAGTACTTC
CDR3 protein: CASSRGGTAGNIQYF

D gene: .
clone size: .
V gene: TRBV6-6
J gene: TRBJ2-7
CDR3 DNA: TGTGCCAGCAGTTACTCGATAGGGTACGAGCAGTACTTC
CDR3 protein: CASSYSIGYEQYF

D gene: .
clone size: once
V gene: TRBV5-1
J gene: TRBJ2-7
CDR3 DNA: TGCGCCAGCAGCTTGGCTCCCAGGGGGGGAAACTACGAGCAGTACTTC
CDR3 protein: CASSLAPRGGNYEQYF

D gene: .
clone size: once
V gene: TRBV19
J gene: TRBJ2-1
CDR3 DNA: TGTGCCAGTAGTCAGGAGAGACGGAGCTACAATGAGCAGTTCTTC
CDR3 protein: CASSQERRSYNEQFF

D gene: TRBD1
clone size: few
V gene: TRBV5-1
J gene: TRBJ2-5
CDR3 DNA: TGCGCCAGCAGCATAAGGACAGGGGAAGAGACCCAGTACTTC
CDR3 protein: CASSIRTGEETQYF

D gene: TRBD1
clone size: .
V gene: TRBV5-6
J gene: TRBJ2-1
CDR3 DNA: TGTGCCAGCAGCTTAGAACCGGGACAGGGGACTGAGCAGTTCTTC
CDR3 protein: CASSLEPGQGTEQFF

D gene: .
clone size: .
V gene: TRBV7-6
J gene: TRBJ2-3
CDR3 DNA: TGTGCCAGCAGCTTAGTCGGCGGTGGAGATACGCAGTATTTT
CDR3 protein: CASSLVGGGDTQYF

D gene: TRBD2
clone size: .
V gene: TRBV11-2
J gene: TRBJ2-7
CDR3 DNA: TGTGCCAGCAGCCTTTGGACTAGCGGAGAAAACGAGCAGTACTTC
CDR3 protein: CASSLWTSGENEQYF

D gene: TRBD2
clone size: .
V gene: TRBV2
J gene: TRBJ2-5
CDR3 DNA: TGTGCCAGCAGTGATCTAGCGGGGAGAGAGACCCAGTACTTC
CDR3 protein: CASSDLAGRETQYF

D gene: TRBD2
clone size: .
V gene: TRBV11-2
J gene: TRBJ2-2
CDR3 DNA: TGTGCCAGCAGCTTAGGGAGCGGGAGAAGTACCGGGGAGCTGTTTTTT
CDR3 protein: CASSLGSGRSTGELFF

D gene: TRBD2
clone size: .
V gene: TRBV2
J gene: TRBJ2-1
CDR3 DNA: TGTGCCAGCAGGGAAACTAGCGGAATTAACAATGAGCAGTTCTTC
CDR3 protein: CASRETSGINNEQFF

D gene: .
clone size: .
V gene: TRBV6-6
J gene: TRBJ1-2
CDR3 DNA: TGTGCCAGCAGTTACCGGGACGGCTATGGCTACACCTTC
CDR3 protein: CASSYRDGYGYTF

D gene: TRBD2
clone size: .
V gene: TRBV28
J gene: TRBJ2-3
CDR3 DNA: TGTGCCAGCAATGGACTAGCGGGGGGGCGGGCCACAGATACGCAGTATTTT
CDR3 protein: CASNGLAGGRATDTQYF

D gene: .
clone size: .
V gene: TRBV27
J gene: TRBJ1-6
CDR3 DNA: TGTGCCAGCAGTACCGATACAGGGACACCCCTCCACTTT
CDR3 protein: CASSTDTGTPLHF

D gene: TRBD1
clone size: few
V gene: TRBV5-6
J gene: TRBJ2-2
CDR3 DNA: TGTGCCAGCACAGTCGACAGGGGTTTCACCGGGGAGCTGTTTTTT
CDR3 protein: CASTVDRGFTGELFF

D gene: TRBD1
clone size: .
V gene: TRBV27
J gene: TRBJ2-7
CDR3 DNA: TGTGCCAGCAGTCCTTCTCCGGACAGGGTGAGGAACGAGCAGTACTTC
CDR3 protein: CASSPSPDRVRNEQYF

D gene: TRBD1
clone size: .
V gene: TRBV15
J gene: TRBJ2-7
CDR3 DNA: TGTGCCACCACCAAGGCGACAGGGAAGTACGAGCAGTACTTC
CDR3 protein: CATTKATGKYEQYF

D gene: .
clone size: .
V gene: TRBV28
J gene: TRBJ1-5
CDR3 DNA: TGTGCCAGCAGTCCCCTCCTCAGAGGAAATCAGCCCCAGCATTTT
CDR3 protein: CASSPLLRGNQPQHF

D gene: TRBD1
clone size: .
V gene: TRBV30
J gene: TRBJ2-4
CDR3 DNA: TGTGCCTGGAGGGATCCCGGGACAGGGCAAAACATTCAGTACTTC
CDR3 protein: CAWRDPGTGQNIQYF

D gene: .
clone size: .
V gene: TRBV7-9
J gene: TRBJ1-2
CDR3 DNA: TGTGCCAGCAGCTTAGTGGAGGCATTCTATGGCTACACCTTC
CDR3 protein: CASSLVEAFYGYTF

D gene: .
clone size: .
V gene: TRBV19
J gene: TRBJ1-1
CDR3 DNA: TGTGCCAGTAGTTTCTGGACGGGGAACACTGAAGCTTTCTTT
CDR3 protein: CASSFWTGNTEAFF

D gene: .
clone size: .
V gene: TRBV11-2
J gene: TRBJ1-1
CDR3 DNA: TGTGCCAGCAGCTATGGGTTGTGGAGACAGAACACTGAAGCTTTCTTT
CDR3 protein: CASSYGLWRQNTEAFF

D gene: .
clone size: .
V gene: TRBV4-2
J gene: TRBJ2-7
CDR3 DNA: TGTGCCAGCAGCCAAGGGAGACAGACACCCGAGCAGTACTTC
CDR3 protein: CASSQGRQTPEQYF

D gene: .
clone size: .
V gene: TRBV29-1
J gene: TRBJ2-3
CDR3 DNA: TGCAGCGTTGAAGAGAGAAGCGGCACAGATACGCAGTATTTT
CDR3 protein: CSVEERSGTDTQYF

D gene: .
clone size: .
V gene: TRBV6-5
J gene: TRBJ1-1
CDR3 DNA: TGTGCCAGCAGTTACTCGAAAGCCCGGCGGCCCACTGAAGCTTTCTTT
CDR3 protein: CASSYSKARRPTEAFF

D gene: .
clone size: once
V gene: TRBV18
J gene: TRBJ1-1
CDR3 DNA: TGTGCCAGCTCACCATCCGGGGAGCGTGAAGCTTTCTTT
CDR3 protein: CASSPSGEREAFF

D gene: TRBD1
clone size: .
V gene: TRBV30
J gene: TRBJ1-2
CDR3 DNA: TGTGCCTGGAACCTACAGGGGACTATTGGCTACACCTTC
CDR3 protein: CAWNLQGTIGYTF

D gene: TRBD1
clone size: .
V gene: TRBV5-5
J gene: TRBJ2-1
CDR3 DNA: TGTGCCAGCAGCCTTATTCCAGGACAGGGAAACAATGAGCAGTTCTTC
CDR3 protein: CASSLIPGQGNNEQFF

D gene: .
clone size: .
V gene: TRBV2
J gene: TRBJ1-1
CDR3 DNA: TGTGCCAGCAGTCCCCAGGAGATTACCTTGAACACTGAAGCTTTCTTT
CDR3 protein: CASSPQEITLNTEAFF

D gene: TRBD1
clone size: .
V gene: TRBV18
J gene: TRBJ1-5
CDR3 DNA: TGTGCCAGCTCACCACGGCGAACAGGGGGAGACAATCAGCCCCAGCATTTT
CDR3 protein: CASSPRRTGGDNQPQHF

D gene: .
clone size: .
V gene: TRBV9
J gene: TRBJ1-5
CDR3 DNA: TGTGCCAGCAGCGTAGGCCCCACGAGCAATCAGCCCCAGCATTTT
CDR3 protein: CASSVGPTSNQPQHF

D gene: .
clone size: .
V gene: TRBV7-8
J gene: TRBJ1-5
CDR3 DNA: TGTGCCAGCAGTCAGTATAGCAATCAGCCCCAGCATTTT
CDR3 protein: CASSQYSNQPQHF

D gene: TRBD1
clone size: .
V gene: TRBV11-2
J gene: TRBJ1-2
CDR3 DNA: TGTGCCAGCAGCTTAGAAGGGACAGGGGCCGATGGCTACACCTTC
CDR3 protein: CASSLEGTGADGYTF

D gene: .
clone size: .
V gene: TRBV9
J gene: TRBJ1-3
CDR3 DNA: TGTGCCAGCAGCGCCGAAGGGGTGGCTGGAAACACCATATATTTT
CDR3 protein: CASSAEGVAGNTIYF

D gene: TRBD1
clone size: .
V gene: TRBV10-3
J gene: TRBJ1-2
CDR3 DNA: TGTGCCATCAGTGGGAGGACAGGGGGCGCAGGATATGGCTACACCTTC
CDR3 protein: CAISGRTGGAGYGYTF

D gene: TRBD1
clone size: .
V gene: TRBV5-1
J gene: TRBJ2-2
CDR3 DNA: TGCGCCAGCAGCTTATCGGGACAGGGGAGGACCGGGGAGCTGTTTTTT
CDR3 protein: CASSLSGQGRTGELFF

D gene: .
clone size: .
V gene: TRBV12-5
J gene: TRBJ2-1
CDR3 DNA: TGTGCTAGTGGTTTGGTAAACGAGCAGTTCTTC
CDR3 protein: CASGLVNEQFF

D gene: TRBD1
clone size: .
V gene: TRBV11-2
J gene: TRBJ2-7
CDR3 DNA: TGTGCCAGCAGCACCGGACAGGGAGTAGGGAACGAGCAGTACTTC
CDR3 protein: CASSTGQGVGNEQYF

D gene: TRBD1
clone size: few
V gene: TRBV10-1
J gene: TRBJ2-7
CDR3 DNA: TGCGCCAGCAGCCAGACAGGGAGCTACGAGCAGTACTTC
CDR3 protein: CASSQTGSYEQYF

D gene: TRBD2
clone size: .
V gene: TRBV4-1
J gene: TRBJ2-2
CDR3 DNA: TGCGCCAGCAGCCAAGACAGCGGGAGAGCGAACACCGGGGAGCTGTTTTTT
CDR3 protein: CASSQDSGRANTGELFF

D gene: TRBD1
clone size: .
V gene: TRBV6-1
J gene: TRBJ1-4
CDR3 DNA: TGTGCCAGCAGTGGAGGAGGGGGCTGGGATGAAAAACTGTTTTTT
CDR3 protein: CASSGGGGWDEKLFF

D gene: TRBD2
clone size: once
V gene: TRBV18
J gene: TRBJ2-2
CDR3 DNA: TGTGCCAGCTCACCACCGGCGGGGGGGCCGAACACCGGGGAGCTGTTTTTT
CDR3 protein: CASSPPAGGPNTGELFF